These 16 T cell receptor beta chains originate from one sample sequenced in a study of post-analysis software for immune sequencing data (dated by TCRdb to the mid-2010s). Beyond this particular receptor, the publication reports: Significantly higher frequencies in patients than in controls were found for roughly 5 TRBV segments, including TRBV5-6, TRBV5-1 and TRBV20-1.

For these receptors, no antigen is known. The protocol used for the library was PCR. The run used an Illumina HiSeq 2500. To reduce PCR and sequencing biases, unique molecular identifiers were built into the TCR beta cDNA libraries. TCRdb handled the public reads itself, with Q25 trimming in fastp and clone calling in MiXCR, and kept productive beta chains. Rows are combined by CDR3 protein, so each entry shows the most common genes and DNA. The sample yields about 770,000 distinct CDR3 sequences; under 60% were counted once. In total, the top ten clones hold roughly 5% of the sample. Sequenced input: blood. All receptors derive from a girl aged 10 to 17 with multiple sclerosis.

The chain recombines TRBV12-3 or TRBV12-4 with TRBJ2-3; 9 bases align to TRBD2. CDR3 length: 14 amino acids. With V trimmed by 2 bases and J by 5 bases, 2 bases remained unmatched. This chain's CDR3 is CASSLSGRRDTQYF. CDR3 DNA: TGTGCCAGCAGTTTAAGCGGGAGGAGAGATACGCAGTATTTT.

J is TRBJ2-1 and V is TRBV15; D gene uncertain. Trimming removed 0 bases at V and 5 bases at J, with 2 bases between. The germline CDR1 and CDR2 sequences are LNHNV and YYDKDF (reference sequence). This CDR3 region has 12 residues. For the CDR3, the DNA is TGTGCCACCAGCAGAGAGGACAATGAGCAGTTCTTC. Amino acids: CATSREDNEQFF.

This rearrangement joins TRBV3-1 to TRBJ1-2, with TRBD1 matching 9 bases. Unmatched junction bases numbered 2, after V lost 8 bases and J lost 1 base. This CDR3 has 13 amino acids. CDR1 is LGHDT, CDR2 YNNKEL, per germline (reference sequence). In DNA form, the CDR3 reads TGTGCCAGCGGGACAGGGCGTAACTATGGCTACACCTTC. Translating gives CASGTGRNYGYTF.

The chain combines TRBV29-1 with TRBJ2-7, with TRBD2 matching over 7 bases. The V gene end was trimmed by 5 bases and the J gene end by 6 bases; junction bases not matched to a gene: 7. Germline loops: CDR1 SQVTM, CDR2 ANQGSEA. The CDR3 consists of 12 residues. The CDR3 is CSVLKGGSEQYF. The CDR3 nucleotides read TGCAGCGTTCTCAAGGGAGGGAGCGAGCAGTACTTC.

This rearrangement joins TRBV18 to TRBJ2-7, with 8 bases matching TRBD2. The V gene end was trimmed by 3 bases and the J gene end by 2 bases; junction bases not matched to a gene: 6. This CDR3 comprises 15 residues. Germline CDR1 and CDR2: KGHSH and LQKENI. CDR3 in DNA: TGTGCCAGCTCACCTTTAGCGGGGCAGGCCTACGAGCAGTACTTC. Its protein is CASSPLAGQAYEQYF.

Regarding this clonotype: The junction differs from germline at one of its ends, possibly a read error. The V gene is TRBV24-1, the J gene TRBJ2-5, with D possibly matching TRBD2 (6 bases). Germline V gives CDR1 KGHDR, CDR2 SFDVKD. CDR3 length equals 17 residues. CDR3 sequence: CATSDSWSGLPQETRYF. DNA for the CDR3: TGTGCCACCAGTGATTCTTGGTCGGGACTGCCACAAGAGACCCGGTACTTC.

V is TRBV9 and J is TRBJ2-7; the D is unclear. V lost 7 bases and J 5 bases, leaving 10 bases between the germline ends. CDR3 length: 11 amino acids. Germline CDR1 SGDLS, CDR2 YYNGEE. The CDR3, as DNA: TGTGCCAGCGGACCGCTGGACGAGCAGTACTTC. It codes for CASGPLDEQYF.

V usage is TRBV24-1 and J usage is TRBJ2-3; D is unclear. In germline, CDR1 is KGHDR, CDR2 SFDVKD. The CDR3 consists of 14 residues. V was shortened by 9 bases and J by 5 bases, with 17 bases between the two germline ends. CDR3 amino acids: CATSAFGPQDTQYF. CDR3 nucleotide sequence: TGTGCCACCTCCGCGTTCGGGCCCCAAGATACGCAGTATTTT.

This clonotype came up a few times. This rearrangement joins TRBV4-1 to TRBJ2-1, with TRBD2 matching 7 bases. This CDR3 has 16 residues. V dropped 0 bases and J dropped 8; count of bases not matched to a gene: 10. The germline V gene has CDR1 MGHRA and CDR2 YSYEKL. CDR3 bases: TGCGCCAGCAGCCAAGATAGTGCCGGACTAGACGATGAGCAGTTCTTC. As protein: CASSQDSAGLDDEQFF.

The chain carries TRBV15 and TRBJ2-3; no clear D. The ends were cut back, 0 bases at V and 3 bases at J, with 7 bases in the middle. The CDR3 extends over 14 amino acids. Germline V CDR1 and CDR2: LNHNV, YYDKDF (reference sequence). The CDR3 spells CATSRDLQTDTQYF. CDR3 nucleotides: TGTGCCACCAGCAGAGATCTCCAAACAGATACGCAGTATTTT.

CDR3 sequence reads: CASSQQGNSPLHF. The CDR3 nucleotides read TGTGCCAGCAGTCAACAGGGGAATTCACCCCTCCACTTT. The chain couples TRBV6-2 or TRBV6-3 to TRBJ1-6; TRBD1 agrees at 7 bases. CDR1 is MNHEY, CDR2 SVGEGT, per germline. V lost 5 bases, J lost 7 bases, and 2 bases stayed unmatched. This CDR3 contains 13 residues.

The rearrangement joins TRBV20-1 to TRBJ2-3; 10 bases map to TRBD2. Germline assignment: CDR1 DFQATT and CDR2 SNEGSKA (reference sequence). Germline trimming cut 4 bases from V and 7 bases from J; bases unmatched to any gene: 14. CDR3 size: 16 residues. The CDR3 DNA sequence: TGCAGTGCTACCCGCGGACTACTAGCGGGATTACATACGCAGTATTTT. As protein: CSATRGLLAGLHTQYF.

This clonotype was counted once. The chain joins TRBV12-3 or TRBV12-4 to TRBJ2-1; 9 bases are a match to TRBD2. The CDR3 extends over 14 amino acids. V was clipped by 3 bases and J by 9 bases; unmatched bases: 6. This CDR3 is CASSFGGRVGEQFF. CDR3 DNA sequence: TGTGCCAGCAGTTTTGGCGGGAGGGTCGGTGAGCAGTTCTTC.

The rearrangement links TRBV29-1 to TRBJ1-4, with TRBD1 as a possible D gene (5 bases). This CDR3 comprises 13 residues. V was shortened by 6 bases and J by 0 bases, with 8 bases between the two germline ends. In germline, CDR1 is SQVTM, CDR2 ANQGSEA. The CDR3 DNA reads TGCAGCGTCGCACAGGCAACTAATGAAAAACTGTTTTTT. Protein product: CSVAQATNEKLFF.

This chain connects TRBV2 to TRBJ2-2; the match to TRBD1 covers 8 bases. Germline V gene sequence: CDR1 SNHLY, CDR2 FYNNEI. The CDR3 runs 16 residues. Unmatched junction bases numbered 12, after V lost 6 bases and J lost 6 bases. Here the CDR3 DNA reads TGTGCCAGCAGACCCGGGACAGGAACTGCACCCGGGGAGCTGTTTTTT. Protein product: CASRPGTGTAPGELFF.

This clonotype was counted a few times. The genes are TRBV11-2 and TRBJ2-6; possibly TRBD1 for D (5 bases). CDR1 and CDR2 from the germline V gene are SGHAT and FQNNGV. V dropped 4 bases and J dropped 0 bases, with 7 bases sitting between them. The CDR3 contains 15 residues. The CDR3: CASSSQVSGANVLTF. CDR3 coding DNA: TGTGCCAGCAGCTCACAGGTCTCTGGGGCCAACGTCCTGACTTTC. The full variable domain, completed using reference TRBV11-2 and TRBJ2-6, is EAGVAQSPRYKIIEKRQSVAFWCNPISGHATLYWYQQILGQGPKLLIQFQNNGVVDDSQLPKDRFSAERLKGVDSTLKIQPAKLEDSAVYLCASSSQVSGANVLTFGAGSRLTVL.